This TCR beta chain derives from a study of graft-versus-host responses after intestinal transplantation. As for the study in general: Anti-thymocyte globulin was used for induction in all recipients, who then took tacrolimus and steroids for approximately 3 years.

Only in-frame clones appear in the TCRdb table, and some are missing; sequencing was by immunoSEQ multiplex PCR. The sample lists about 59,000 clones, 94% occurring once. A note on this clone: Its specificity is unknown.

V was clipped by 3 bases and J by 2 bases, with 13 bases between them. CDR3 size: 16 residues. CDR1 is SGHTA, CDR2 FQGNSA, per germline. Findings and limits, study-wide: Allografts from individuals with graft-donor T cell macrochimerism displayed high graft-versus-host to host-versus-graft clonal ratios.

The chain joins TRBV7-2 to TRBJ1-4, with D perhaps matching TRBD1 (6 bases). The receptor comes from a human donor who was the organ donor for an intestinal transplant. The specimen comprised unstimulated CD4+ T cells sorted from spleen or lymph node cells, sampled before transplant. The chain's CDR3 is CASSFGGALTNEKLFF. The CDR3 coding sequence is TGTGCCAGCAGCTTTGGGGGGGCGCTGACTAATGAAAAACTGTTTTTT.